These 18 T cell receptor beta chains share one sample of origin, sequenced in a study of T cells in Graves' hyperthyroidism and ophthalmopathy. Using RNA transcripts as the source, TCR beta CDR3 regions were amplified. Carried out on the TCR CDR3, a first-round RT-PCR used the HTBI primer set. TCRdb reanalysed the multiplex PCR reads using MiXCR and keeps one entry per CDR3 protein. The profile shows around 300,000 distinct CDR3 sequences, around 15% of them singletons. Sequencing input: blood. These receptors were taken from a woman between 45 and 60 years old with Graves' hyperthyroidism that later progressed to Graves' ophthalmopathy.

About this clonotype itself: A much larger clone is a single base away; this may be a read error. The chain has TRBV30 and TRBJ2-7; perhaps TRBD2 as D (5 bases). The germline V gene has CDR1 GTSNPN and CDR2 SVGIG (reference sequence). V was clipped by 5 bases and J by 3 bases, with 11 bases between them. This CDR3 has 12 amino acids. CDR3 loop: CAWGLLDYEQYF. CDR3 coding DNA: TGTGCCTGGGGCCTACTAGACTACGAGCAGTACTTC.

Points on this clonotype: Mismatch with germline at one junction end may stem from a read error. The V call is TRBV28, the J call TRBJ2-7; TRBD1 aligns across 7 bases. The CDR3 consists of 15 residues. Germline V gene sequence: CDR1 MDHEN, CDR2 SYDVKM. The CDR3 spells CACSFPGQERNEQYF. CDR3 bases: TGTGCCTGCAGTTTCCCCGGACAGGAGCGGAACGAGCAGTACTTC. The full variable domain, rest sourced from reference TRBV28 and TRBJ2-7, is DVKVTQSSRYLVKRTGEKVFLECVQDMDHENMFWYRQDPGLGLRLIYFSYDVKMKEKGDIPEGYSVSREKKERFSLILESASTNQTSMYLCACSFPGQERNEQYFGPGTRLTVT.

This clonotype has a handful of counts. V and J are TRBV24-1 and TRBJ2-7; 7 bases are a match to TRBD2. V was clipped by 6 bases and J by 2 bases; unmatched bases: 9. Germline V gene lookup returns CDR1 KGHDR and CDR2 SFDVKD. The CDR3 spans 15 residues. CDR3 sequence (DNA): TGTGCCACCAGTCTAGGGAGGGGAGCCGCCTACGAGCAGTACTTC. This gives the protein CATSLGRGAAYEQYF.

This clonotype occurred many times. The CDR3 is CALSSAGETDTQYF. DNA for the CDR3: TGTGCCCTCTCCTCAGCGGGAGAAACAGATACGCAGTATTTT. The chain couples TRBV10-3 to TRBJ2-3, with 8 bases lining up with TRBD2. Trimming at V came to 11 bases and at J to 3 bases, leaving 10 bases not matched to a gene. The CDR3 length is 14 residues. Germline V lookup: CDR1 ENHRY, CDR2 SYGVKD.

This clonotype was seen many times. This chain connects TRBV18 to TRBJ1-5, with a weak D call TRBD1 (5 bases). CDR1 is KGHSH and CDR2 is LQKENI in the germline V gene. CDR3 size: 13 residues. The germline V and J ends were trimmed by 2 bases and 6 bases, with 8 bases remaining between them. CDR3 protein: CASSPDSTQPQHF. The CDR3 DNA is TGTGCCAGCTCACCAGACAGTACTCAGCCCCAGCATTTT. The complete variable domain, with remaining parts taken from reference TRBV18 and TRBJ1-5, reads NAGVMQNPRHLVRRRGQEARLRCSPMKGHSHVYWYRQLPEEGLKFMVYLQKENIIDESGMPKERFSAEFPKEGPSILRIQQVVRGDSAAYFCASSPDSTQPQHFGDGTRLSIL.

This clonotype was seen ten or more times. CDR3 DNA: TGTGCCAGCAGTTTCTTAACCGGGACAGGGTTCCATGAGCAGTTCTTC. Its translation: CASSFLTGTGFHEQFF. The chain joins TRBV6-1 to TRBJ2-1; TRBD1 aligns across 9 bases. The germline CDR1 and CDR2 sequences are MNHNS and SASEGT. V trimming: 5 bases; J trimming: 8 bases; junction bases outside the gene matches: 13. The CDR3 is 16 residues long.

Ten or more counts support this clonotype. J is TRBJ1-4 and V is TRBV5-6; 7 nucleotides match TRBD1. The CDR3 is 13 residues long. CDR1 and CDR2 (germline): SGHDT, YYEEEE. V gave up 4 bases and J gave up 7 bases; unmatched junction bases: 4. The CDR3 bases are TGTGCCAGCAGCAAAAGACAGGGTGAAAAACTGTTTTTT. Translated: CASSKRQGEKLFF.

This clonotype was picked up many times. The rearrangement joins TRBV3-1 to TRBJ1-4; tentatively, D is TRBD1 (5 bases). V was trimmed by 4 bases and J by 3 bases, leaving 9 bases between them. Germline V CDR1 and CDR2: LGHDT, YNNKEL (reference sequence). This CDR3 contains 14 residues. CDR3 region: CASSPWGPNEKLFF. CDR3 DNA sequence: TGTGCCAGCAGCCCGTGGGGCCCTAATGAAAAACTGTTTTTT.

This clonotype was recorded at least ten times. This rearrangement joins TRBV10-3 to TRBJ2-5, with D maybe TRBD1 (7 bases). CDR3 length: 15 amino acids. Per germline, CDR1 ENHRY and CDR2 SYGVKD. Trimming took off 3 bases at V and 4 bases at J, with 15 bases between the two ends. DNA of the CDR3: TGTGCCATCAGTGACAGGGGGGAATTGGGAGAGACCCAGTACTTC. This sequence encodes CAISDRGELGETQYF.

This clonotype was observed a handful of times. Given a much more abundant clone one base away, this may be a read error. The rearrangement links TRBV5-1 to TRBJ2-3; TRBD2 might be the D (6 bases). From germline, CDR1 is SGHRS and CDR2 YFSETQ. This CDR3 region has 16 residues. The CDR3 region has the DNA TGCGCCAGCAGTTTGGGGGGACGCTGGGGCACAGATACGCAGTATTTT. This sequence encodes CASSLGGRWGTDTQYF. Supplemented by reference TRBV5-1 and TRBJ2-3, the full variable domain reads KAGVTQTPRYLIKTRGQQVTLSCSPISGHRSVSWYQQTPGQGLQFLFEYFSETQRNKGNFPGRFSGRQFSNSRSEMNVSTLELGDSALYLCASSLGGRWGTDTQYFGPGTRLTVL.

This clonotype was seen a handful of times. The rearrangement joins TRBV5-1 to TRBJ2-1; D call uncertain. From germline, CDR1 is SGHRS and CDR2 YFSETQ. V lost 2 bases and J 8 bases, leaving 11 bases between the germline ends. The CDR3 has 13 residues. CDR3 region: CASSFSHPDEQFF. CDR3 in DNA: TGCGCCAGCAGCTTTAGCCACCCCGATGAGCAGTTCTTC. The entire variable domain, with the rest obtained from reference TRBV5-1 and TRBJ2-1, is as follows: KAGVTQTPRYLIKTRGQQVTLSCSPISGHRSVSWYQQTPGQGLQFLFEYFSETQRNKGNFPGRFSGRQFSNSRSEMNVSTLELGDSALYLCASSFSHPDEQFFGPGTRLTVL.

There are many counts of this clonotype. V gene TRBV15 combines with J gene TRBJ2-7, with TRBD1 as a possible D gene (6 bases). With 6 bases removed from V and 6 bases from J, the gap between germline ends came to 18 bases. CDR1 is LNHNV, CDR2 YYDKDF, per germline (reference sequence). The CDR3 runs to 14 residues. This chain's CDR3 is CATSEGQTVSEQYF. The CDR3 region has the DNA TGTGCCACCAGTGAAGGACAGACGGTATCCGAGCAGTACTTC.

The chain is built from TRBV6-1 and TRBJ1-1, with TRBD1 identical over 10 bases. In germline, CDR1 is MNHNS, CDR2 SASEGT. This CDR3 region has 16 residues. V was clipped by 8 bases and J by 3 bases; unmatched bases: 12. In DNA, the CDR3 is TGTGCCAGCTCGCCATCCCAGGGACAGGGGTACACTGAAGCTTTCTTT. It codes for CASSPSQGQGYTEAFF.

The chain employs TRBV19 and TRBJ1-1; TRBD1 might be the D (5 bases). Germline assignment: CDR1 LNHDA and CDR2 SQIVND (reference sequence). The CDR3 is 14 residues long. V was trimmed by 5 bases and J by 0 bases, leaving 10 bases between them. CDR3 sequence (DNA): TGTGCCAGTAGTGGGGCCATAGTGAACACTGAAGCTTTCTTT. This translates into CASSGAIVNTEAFF.

This clonotype was counted ten times or more. The V call is TRBV18, the J call TRBJ1-3; D is perhaps TRBD1 (6 bases). Germline V CDR1 and CDR2: KGHSH, LQKENI. The CDR3 runs to 16 residues. Trimming pared 3 bases from V and 4 bases from J, leaving 16 bases between. The DNA for the CDR3 is TGTGCCAGCTCACCGCTCGTTCCCGACAGGGGAAACACCATATATTTT. As protein: CASSPLVPDRGNTIYF.

This clonotype was detected ten times or more. This chain uses TRBV7-3 with TRBJ2-7; TRBD2 aligns across 7 bases. This CDR3 has 13 residues. The trim removed 3 bases at V and 6 bases at J, leaving 5 bases unmatched. Looked up from germline, CDR1 is SGHTA and CDR2 is FQGTGA. The CDR3 DNA is TGTGCCAGCAGCTTCCTTTCGGGGGGCGAGCAGTACTTC. This translates into CASSFLSGGEQYF. The full variable domain, completed using reference TRBV7-3 and TRBJ2-7, is GAGVSQTPSNKVTEKGKYVELRCDPISGHTALYWYRQSLGQGPEFLIYFQGTGAADDSGLPNDRFFAVRPEGSVSTLKIQRTERGDSAVYLCASSFLSGGEQYFGPGTRLTVT.

This clonotype was counted ten times or more. V is TRBV28 and J is TRBJ2-3; D gene ambiguous. Germline assignment: CDR1 MDHEN and CDR2 SYDVKM. V lost 3 bases and J 1 base, leaving 8 bases between the germline ends. The CDR3 has 14 amino acids. The chain's CDR3 is CASSLGFRTDTQYF. In nucleotides, the CDR3 is TGTGCCAGCAGTTTGGGTTTTCGCACAGATACGCAGTATTTT.

There are many counts of this clonotype. V and J are TRBV28 and TRBJ2-2; TRBD2 aligns across 14 bases. Looked up from germline, CDR1 is MDHEN and CDR2 is SYDVKM. With 3 bases clipped from V and 10 bases from J, the junction kept 7 bases outside the gene matches. The CDR3 runs to 16 residues. The CDR3 sequence: CASSLQGLAGDEELFF. Written as DNA, the CDR3 is TGTGCCAGCAGTTTGCAGGGACTAGCGGGAGACGAGGAGCTGTTTTTT.